This record concerns one T cell receptor beta chain sequence. Its target is unknown. Assay: immunoSEQ multiplex PCR; the TCRdb copy retains only in-frame clones and omits some. The sample lists 35,000 to 45,000 clones, approximately 90% occurring once. These data originate in a study of T cells in localized non-small cell lung cancer. Study outcomes and limitations: Adjacent uninvolved lung had the highest clonality, suggesting focused antigen responses. Detection in adjacent lung was observed for a median around 50 of the top 100 tumor clones. Higher T cell density in the blood was associated with longer overall survival, whereas higher adjacent-lung clonality associated with shorter survival.

From germline, CDR1 is MNHNY and CDR2 SVGAGI (reference sequence). This CDR3 comprises 15 residues. With 6 bases removed from V and 3 bases from J, the gap between germline ends came to 14 bases. The source is an older female donor with stage I lung adenocarcinoma. The sequencing here drew on peripheral blood, taken before any cancer treatment. The chain has TRBV6-6 and TRBJ1-4; D may be TRBD1 (5 bases). The CDR3 DNA is TGTGCCAGCAGACCCGGGACGGCTGCTAATGAAAAACTGTTTTTT. This sequence encodes CASRPGTAANEKLFF.